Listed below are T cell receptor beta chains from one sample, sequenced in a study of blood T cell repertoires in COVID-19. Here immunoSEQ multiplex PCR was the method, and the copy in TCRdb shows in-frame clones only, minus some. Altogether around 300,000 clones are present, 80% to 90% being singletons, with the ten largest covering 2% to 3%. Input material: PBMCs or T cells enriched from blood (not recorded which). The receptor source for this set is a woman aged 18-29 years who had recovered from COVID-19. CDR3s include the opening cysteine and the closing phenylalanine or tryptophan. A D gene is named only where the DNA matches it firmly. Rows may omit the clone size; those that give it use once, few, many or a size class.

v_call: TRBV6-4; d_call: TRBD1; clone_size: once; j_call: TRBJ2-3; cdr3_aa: CASSLDRGSADTQYF; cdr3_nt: TGTGCCAGCAGTCTGGACAGGGGTAGCGCAGATACGCAGTATTTT
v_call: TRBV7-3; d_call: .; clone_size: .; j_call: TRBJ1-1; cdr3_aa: CASSLRETDTEAFF; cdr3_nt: TGTGCCAGCAGCCTTCGGGAGACGGACACTGAAGCTTTCTTT
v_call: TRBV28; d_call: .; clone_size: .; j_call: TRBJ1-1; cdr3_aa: CASSQLRTRGLGTEAFF; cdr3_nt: TGTGCCAGCAGTCAACTTAGGACCAGGGGTTTGGGCACTGAAGCTTTCTTT
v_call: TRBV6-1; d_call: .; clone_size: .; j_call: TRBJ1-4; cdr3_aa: CASSEARGEQGFNEKLFF; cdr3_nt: TGTGCCAGCAGTGAAGCAAGGGGAGAACAGGGTTTTAATGAAAAACTGTTTTTT
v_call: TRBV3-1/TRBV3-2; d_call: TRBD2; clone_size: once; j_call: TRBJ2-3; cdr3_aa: CASSLGLAGVYTQYF; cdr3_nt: TGTGCCAGCAGCCTTGGACTAGCGGGGGTGTATACGCAGTATTTT
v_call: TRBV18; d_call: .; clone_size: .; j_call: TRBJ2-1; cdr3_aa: CASSSTSYNEQFF; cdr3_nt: TGTGCCAGCTCGTCGACTAGCTACAATGAGCAGTTCTTC
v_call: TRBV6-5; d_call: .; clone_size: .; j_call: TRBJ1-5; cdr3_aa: CASSRDIRNQPQHF; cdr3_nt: TGTGCCAGCAGCCGGGACATTCGCAATCAGCCCCAGCATTTT
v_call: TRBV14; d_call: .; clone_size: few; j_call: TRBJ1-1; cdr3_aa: CASSQTDSTEAFF; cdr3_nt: TGTGCCAGCAGCCAGACCGACAGTACTGAAGCTTTCTTT
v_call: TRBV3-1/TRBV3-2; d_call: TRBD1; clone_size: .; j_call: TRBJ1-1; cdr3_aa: CASSQDSGAGGNTEAFF; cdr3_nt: TGTGCCAGCAGCCAAGATTCGGGCGCAGGGGGGAACACTGAAGCTTTCTTT
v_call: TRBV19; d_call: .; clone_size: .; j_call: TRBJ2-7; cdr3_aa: CASSRGEEQYF; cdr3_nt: TGTGCCAGCTCCAGGGGGGAGGAGCAGTACTTC
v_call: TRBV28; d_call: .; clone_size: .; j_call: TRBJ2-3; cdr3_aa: CASSLVGGPTDTQYF; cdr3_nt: TGTGCCAGCAGTTTAGTGGGTGGGCCCACAGATACGCAGTATTTT
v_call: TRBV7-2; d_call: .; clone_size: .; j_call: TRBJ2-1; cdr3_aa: CASTFGRIVGYNEQFF; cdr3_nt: TGTGCCAGCACCTTTGGGAGGATAGTGGGGTACAATGAGCAGTTCTTC
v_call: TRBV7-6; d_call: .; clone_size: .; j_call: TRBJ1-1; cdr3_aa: CASSIGGAEAFF; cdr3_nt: TGTGCCAGCAGCATAGGGGGGGCTGAAGCTTTCTTT
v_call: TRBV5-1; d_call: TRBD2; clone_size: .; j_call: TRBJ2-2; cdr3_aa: CASSLVSGTTGELFF; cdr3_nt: TGCGCCAGCAGCTTGGTTAGCGGGACCACCGGGGAGCTGTTTTTT
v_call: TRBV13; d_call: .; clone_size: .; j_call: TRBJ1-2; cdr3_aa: CASSLAEPANYGYTF; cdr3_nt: TGTGCCAGCAGCTTGGCGGAACCAGCTAACTATGGCTACACCTTC
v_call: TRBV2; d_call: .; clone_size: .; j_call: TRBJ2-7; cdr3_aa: CASQQGVEQYF; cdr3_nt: TGTGCCAGTCAACAGGGCGTCGAGCAGTACTTC
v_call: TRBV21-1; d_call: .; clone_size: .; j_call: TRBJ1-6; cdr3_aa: CASSKGHTGTDSPLHF; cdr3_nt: TGTGCCAGCAGCAAAGGACACACAGGGACGGATTCACCCCTCCACTTT
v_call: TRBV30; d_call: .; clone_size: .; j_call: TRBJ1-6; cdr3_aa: CAWRSSYNSPLHF; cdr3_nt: TGTGCCTGGAGGAGCTCCTATAATTCACCCCTCCACTTT
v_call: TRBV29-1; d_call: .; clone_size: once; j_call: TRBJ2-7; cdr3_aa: CSVAASRVEQYF; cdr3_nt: TGCAGCGTTGCCGCTTCCAGGGTCGAGCAGTACTTC
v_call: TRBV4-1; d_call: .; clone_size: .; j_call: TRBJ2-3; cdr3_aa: CASSSLTDTQYF; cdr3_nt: TGCGCCAGCAGCTCCCTCACAGATACGCAGTATTTT
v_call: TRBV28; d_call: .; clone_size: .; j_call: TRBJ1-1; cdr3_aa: CASRGGDNTEAFF; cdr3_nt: TGTGCCAGCAGGGGGGGGGATAACACTGAAGCTTTCTTT
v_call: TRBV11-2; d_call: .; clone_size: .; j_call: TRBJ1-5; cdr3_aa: CASSPGKEGQPQHF; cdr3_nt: TGTGCCAGCAGCCCGGGTAAGGAGGGTCAGCCCCAGCATTTT
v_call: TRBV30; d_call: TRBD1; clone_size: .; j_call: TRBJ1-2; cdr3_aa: CAWSVIGRGFGYTF; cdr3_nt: TGTGCCTGGAGTGTGATCGGCAGGGGGTTTGGCTACACCTTC
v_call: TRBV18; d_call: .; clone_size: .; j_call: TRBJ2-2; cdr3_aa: CASSPVSPLGELFF; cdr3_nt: TGTGCCAGCTCACCCGTCTCCCCCCTTGGGGAGCTGTTTTTT
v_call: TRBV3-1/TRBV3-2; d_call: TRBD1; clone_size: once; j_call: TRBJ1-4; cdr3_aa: CASSQRQGASEKLFF; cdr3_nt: TGTGCCAGCAGCCAGCGACAGGGGGCCAGTGAAAAACTGTTTTTT
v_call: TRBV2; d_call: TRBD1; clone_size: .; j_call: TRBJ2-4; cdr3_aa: CASSLGQGDIQYF; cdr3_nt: TGTGCCAGCAGCCTCGGACAGGGTGACATTCAGTACTTC
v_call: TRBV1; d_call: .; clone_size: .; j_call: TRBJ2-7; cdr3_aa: CTSSLIRPQSVEQYF; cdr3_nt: TGCACCAGCAGCCTCATCCGCCCCCAATCGGTCGAGCAGTACTTC
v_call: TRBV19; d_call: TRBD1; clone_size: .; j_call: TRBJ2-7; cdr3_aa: CASSTTGGGYEQYF; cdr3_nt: TGTGCCAGTAGTACGACAGGGGGCGGGTACGAGCAGTACTTC
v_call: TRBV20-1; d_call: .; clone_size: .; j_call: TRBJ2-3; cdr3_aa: CSASLSAGASTDTQYF; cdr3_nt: TGCAGTGCTAGTCTTTCGGCGGGGGCTAGCACAGATACGCAGTATTTT
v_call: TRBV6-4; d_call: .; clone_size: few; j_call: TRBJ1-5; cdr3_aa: CASSQEVGAQPQHF; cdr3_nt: TGTGCCAGCAGCCAAGAAGTGGGGGCTCAGCCCCAGCATTTT
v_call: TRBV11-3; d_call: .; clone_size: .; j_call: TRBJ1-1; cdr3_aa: CASSQTGSPEAFF; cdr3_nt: TGTGCCAGCAGCCAAACAGGGTCCCCTGAAGCTTTCTTT
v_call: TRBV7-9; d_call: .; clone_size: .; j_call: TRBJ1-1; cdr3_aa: CASSLKSGWGEAFF; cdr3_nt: TGTGCCAGCAGCTTAAAGTCAGGGTGGGGTGAAGCTTTCTTT
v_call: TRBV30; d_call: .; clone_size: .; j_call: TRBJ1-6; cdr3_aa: CAWSVPTGHHSPLHF; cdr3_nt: TGTGCCTGGAGTGTACCGACAGGTCACCATTCACCCCTCCACTTT
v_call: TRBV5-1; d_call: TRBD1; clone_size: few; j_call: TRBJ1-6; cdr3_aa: CASSPGTGKNSPLHF; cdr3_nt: TGCGCCAGCAGTCCCGGGACAGGGAAGAATTCACCCCTCCACTTT
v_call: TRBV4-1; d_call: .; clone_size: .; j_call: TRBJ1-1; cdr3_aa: CASSHQGISEAFF; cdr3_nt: TGCGCCAGCAGCCACCAGGGGATCTCTGAAGCTTTCTTT
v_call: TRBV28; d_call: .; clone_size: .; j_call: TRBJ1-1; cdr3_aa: CASTLGLTAFF; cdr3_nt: TGTGCCAGCACTCTGGGGCTAACAGCTTTCTTT
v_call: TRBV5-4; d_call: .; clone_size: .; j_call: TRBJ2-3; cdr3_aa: CASSIGRDFDTQYF; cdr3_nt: TGTGCCAGCAGCATTGGCCGGGACTTCGATACGCAGTATTTT
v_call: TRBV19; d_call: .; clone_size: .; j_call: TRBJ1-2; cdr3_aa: CASKRGYGYTF; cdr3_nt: TGTGCCAGTAAGCGGGGCTATGGCTACACCTTC
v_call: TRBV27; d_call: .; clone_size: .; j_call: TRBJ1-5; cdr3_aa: CASSLRQGNQPQHF; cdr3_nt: TGTGCCAGCAGTTTAAGGCAGGGCAATCAGCCCCAGCATTTT
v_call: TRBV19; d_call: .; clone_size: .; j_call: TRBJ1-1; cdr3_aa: CASSIGITEAFF; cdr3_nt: TGTGCCAGTAGTATCGGGATCACTGAAGCTTTCTTT
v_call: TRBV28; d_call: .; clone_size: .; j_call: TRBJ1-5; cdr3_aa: CASSGGGGRGQPQHF; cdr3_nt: TGTGCCAGCAGTGGAGGAGGAGGCAGAGGTCAGCCCCAGCATTTT
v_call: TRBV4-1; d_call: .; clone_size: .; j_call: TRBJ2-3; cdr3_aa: CASSPTGESQYF; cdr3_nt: TGCGCCAGCAGCCCGACGGGGGAATCACAGTATTTT
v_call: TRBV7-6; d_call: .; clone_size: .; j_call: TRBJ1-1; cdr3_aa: CASSLVDSGTEAFF; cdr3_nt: TGTGCCAGCAGCTTAGTCGACAGTGGCACTGAAGCTTTCTTT
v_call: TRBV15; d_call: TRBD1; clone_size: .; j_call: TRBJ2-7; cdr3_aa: CATSRGTGSSYEQYF; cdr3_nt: TGTGCCACCAGCAGAGGGACAGGGAGCTCCTACGAGCAGTACTTC